The text below deals with one TCR beta chain. Treatment indicated: randomized to nivolumab then ipilimumab (arm A) or the reverse (arm B). From thawed PBMCs, live CD3+CD8+ cells negative for CD19 and CD56 were sorted. V lost 1 base to trimming and J lost 3 bases, with 15 bases between them. The CDR3 totals 16 residues. From germline, CDR1 is LNHNV and CDR2 YYDKDF (reference sequence). The sample originates from a study of sequential checkpoint blockade in melanoma. Across the study: Patients were randomized 1:1 to nivolumab-then-ipilimumab or ipilimumab-then-nivolumab first-line.

Assay used: immunoSEQ multiplex PCR; TCRdb lists only in-frame clones, some missing. The sample shows approximately 26,000 clones, roughly 80% of them seen only once. The chain uses TRBV15 and TRBJ1-1; D remains unclear. Sequencing used CD8+ T cells sorted from blood (inferred from file names), obtained from a patient given nivolumab and ipilimumab in sequence. The receptor was isolated from a human donor with melanoma. CDR3 amino acids: CATSRVPAGRHTEAFF. The DNA of the CDR3 is TGTGCCACCAGCAGAGTACCCGCGGGGAGACACACTGAAGCTTTCTTT.